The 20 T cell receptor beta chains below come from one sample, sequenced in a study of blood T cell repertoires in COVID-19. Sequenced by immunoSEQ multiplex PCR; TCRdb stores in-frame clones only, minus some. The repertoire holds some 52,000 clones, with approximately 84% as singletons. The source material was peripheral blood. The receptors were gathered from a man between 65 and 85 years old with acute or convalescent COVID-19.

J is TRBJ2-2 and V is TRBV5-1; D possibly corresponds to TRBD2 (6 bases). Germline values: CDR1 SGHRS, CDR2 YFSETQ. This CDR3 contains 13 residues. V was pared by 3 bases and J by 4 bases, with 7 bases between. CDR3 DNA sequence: TGCGCCAGCAGCTCGGAGGGCACCGGGGAGCTGTTTTTT. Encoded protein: CASSSEGTGELFF.

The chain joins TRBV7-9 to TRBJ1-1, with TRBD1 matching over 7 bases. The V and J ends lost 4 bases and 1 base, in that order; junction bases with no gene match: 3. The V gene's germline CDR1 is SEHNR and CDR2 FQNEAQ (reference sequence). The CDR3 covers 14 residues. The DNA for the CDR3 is TGTGCCAGCAGCTCCGGGACAGCGAACACTGAAGCTTTCTTT. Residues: CASSSGTANTEAFF.

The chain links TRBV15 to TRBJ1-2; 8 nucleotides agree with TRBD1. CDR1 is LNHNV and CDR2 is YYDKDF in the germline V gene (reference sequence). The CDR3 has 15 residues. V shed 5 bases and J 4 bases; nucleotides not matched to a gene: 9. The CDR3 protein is CATSVAGTGAYGYTF. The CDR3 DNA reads TGTGCCACCAGCGTCGCCGGGACAGGAGCCTATGGCTACACCTTC.

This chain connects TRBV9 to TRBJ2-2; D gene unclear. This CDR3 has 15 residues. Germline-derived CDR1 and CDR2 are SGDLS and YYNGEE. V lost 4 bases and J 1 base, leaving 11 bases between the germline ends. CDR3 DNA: TGTGCCAGCAGCCCCCGACAATGGAACACCGGGGAGCTGTTTTTT. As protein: CASSPRQWNTGELFF.

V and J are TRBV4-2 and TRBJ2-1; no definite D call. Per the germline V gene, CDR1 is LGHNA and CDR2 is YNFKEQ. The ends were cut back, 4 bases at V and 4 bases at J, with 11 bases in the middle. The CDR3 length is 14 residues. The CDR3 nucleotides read TGTGCCAGCAGCCGAAGCTCTGGTTACAATGAGCAGTTCTTC. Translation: CASSRSSGYNEQFF.

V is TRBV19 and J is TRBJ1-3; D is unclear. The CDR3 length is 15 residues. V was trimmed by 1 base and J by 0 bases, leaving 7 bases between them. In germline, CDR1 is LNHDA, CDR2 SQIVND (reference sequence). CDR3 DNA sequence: TGTGCCAGTAGTATAGTGGGAGGCTCTGGAAACACCATATATTTT. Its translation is CASSIVGGSGNTIYF.

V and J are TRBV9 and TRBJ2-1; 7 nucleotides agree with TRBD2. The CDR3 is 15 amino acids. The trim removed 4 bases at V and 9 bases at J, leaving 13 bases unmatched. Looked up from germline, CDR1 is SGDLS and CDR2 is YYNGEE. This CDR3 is CASSSRDYGVGEQFF. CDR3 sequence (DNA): TGTGCCAGCAGCTCCCGGGACTATGGTGTCGGTGAGCAGTTCTTC.

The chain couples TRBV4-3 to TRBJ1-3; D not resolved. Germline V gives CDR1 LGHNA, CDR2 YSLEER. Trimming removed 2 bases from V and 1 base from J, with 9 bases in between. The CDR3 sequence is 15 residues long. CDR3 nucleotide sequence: TGCGCCAGCAGCCAAACGACACTTTCTGGAAACACCATATATTTT. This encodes CASSQTTLSGNTIYF.

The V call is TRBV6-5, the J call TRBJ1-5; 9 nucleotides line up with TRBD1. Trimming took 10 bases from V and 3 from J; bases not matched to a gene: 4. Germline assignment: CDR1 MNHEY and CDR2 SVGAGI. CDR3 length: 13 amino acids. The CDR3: CAIRTGANQPQHF. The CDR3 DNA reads TGTGCCATACGGACAGGGGCCAATCAGCCCCAGCATTTT.

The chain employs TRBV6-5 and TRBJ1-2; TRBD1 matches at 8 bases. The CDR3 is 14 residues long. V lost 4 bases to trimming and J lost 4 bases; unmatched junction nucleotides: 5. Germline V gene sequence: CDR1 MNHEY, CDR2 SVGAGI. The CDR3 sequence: CASSLDRATYGYTF. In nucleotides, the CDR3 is TGTGCCAGCAGTTTGGACAGGGCAACCTATGGCTACACCTTC.

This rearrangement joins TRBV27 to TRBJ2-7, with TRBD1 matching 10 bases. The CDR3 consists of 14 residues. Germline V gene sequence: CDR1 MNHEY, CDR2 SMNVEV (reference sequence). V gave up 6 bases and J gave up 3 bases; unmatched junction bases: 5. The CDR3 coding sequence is TGTGCCAGCAGGGAGACAGGGGGCAACTACGAGCAGTACTTC. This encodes CASRETGGNYEQYF.

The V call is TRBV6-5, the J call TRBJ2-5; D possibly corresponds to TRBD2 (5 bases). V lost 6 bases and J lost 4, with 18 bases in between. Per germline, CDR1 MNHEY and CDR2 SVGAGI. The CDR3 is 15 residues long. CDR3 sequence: CASSVLRTSAETQYF. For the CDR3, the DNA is TGTGCCAGCAGCGTACTACGGACTTCGGCAGAGACCCAGTACTTC.

The CDR3 loop reads CASSSSGTLNTGELFF. CDR3 in DNA: TGTGCCAGCAGCTCCTCCGGGACACTGAACACCGGGGAGCTGTTTTTT. This chain connects TRBV7-2 to TRBJ2-2; possibly TRBD1 for D (6 bases). V was trimmed by 4 bases and J by 1 base, leaving 13 bases between them. The CDR3 loop spans 16 amino acids. In germline, CDR1 is SGHTA, CDR2 FQGNSA.

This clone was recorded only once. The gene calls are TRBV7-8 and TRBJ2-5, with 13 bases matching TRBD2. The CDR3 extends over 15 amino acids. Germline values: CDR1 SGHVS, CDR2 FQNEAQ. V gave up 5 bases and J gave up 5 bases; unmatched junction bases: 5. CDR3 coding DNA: TGTGCCAGCAGCCGAGGACTAGCGGGAGCGGAGACCCAGTACTTC. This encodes CASSRGLAGAETQYF. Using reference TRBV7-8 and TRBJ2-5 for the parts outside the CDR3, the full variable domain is GAGVSQSPRYKVAKRGQDVALRCDPISGHVSLFWYQQALGQGPEFLTYFQNEAQLDKSGLPSDRFFAERPEGSVSTLKIQRTQQEDSAVYLCASSRGLAGAETQYFGPGTRLLVL.

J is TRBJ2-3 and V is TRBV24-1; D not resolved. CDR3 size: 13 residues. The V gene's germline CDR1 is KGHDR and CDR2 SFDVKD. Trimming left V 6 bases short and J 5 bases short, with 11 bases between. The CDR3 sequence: CATSLPRVDTQYF. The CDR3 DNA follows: TGTGCCACCAGTCTACCCCGTGTAGATACGCAGTATTTT.

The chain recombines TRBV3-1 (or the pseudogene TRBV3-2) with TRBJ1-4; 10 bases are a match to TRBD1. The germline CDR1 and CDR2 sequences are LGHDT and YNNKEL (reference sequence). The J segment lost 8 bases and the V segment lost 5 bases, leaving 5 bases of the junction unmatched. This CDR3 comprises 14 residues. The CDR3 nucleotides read TGTGCCAGCAGCGGGACAGGGGCGGGCGAAAAACTGTTTTTT. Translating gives CASSGTGAGEKLFF.

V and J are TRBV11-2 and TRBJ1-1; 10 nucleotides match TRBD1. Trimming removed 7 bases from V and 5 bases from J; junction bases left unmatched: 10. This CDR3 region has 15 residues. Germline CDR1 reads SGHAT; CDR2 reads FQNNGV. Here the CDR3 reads CASTRVGQGRTEAFF. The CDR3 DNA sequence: TGTGCCAGCACCCGAGTGGGACAGGGGAGAACTGAAGCTTTCTTT.

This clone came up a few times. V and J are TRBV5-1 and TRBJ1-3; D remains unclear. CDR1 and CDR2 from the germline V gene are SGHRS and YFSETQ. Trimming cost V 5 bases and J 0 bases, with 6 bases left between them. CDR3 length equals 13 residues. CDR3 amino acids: CASRADSGNTIYF. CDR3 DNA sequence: TGCGCCAGCAGGGCGGACTCTGGAAACACCATATATTTT.

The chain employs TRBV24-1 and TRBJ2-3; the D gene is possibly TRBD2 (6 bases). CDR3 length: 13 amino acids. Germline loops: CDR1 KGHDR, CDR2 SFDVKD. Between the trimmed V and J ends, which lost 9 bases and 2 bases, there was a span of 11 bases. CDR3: CATHGGNTDTQYF. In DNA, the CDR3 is TGTGCCACCCACGGGGGAAACACAGATACGCAGTATTTT.

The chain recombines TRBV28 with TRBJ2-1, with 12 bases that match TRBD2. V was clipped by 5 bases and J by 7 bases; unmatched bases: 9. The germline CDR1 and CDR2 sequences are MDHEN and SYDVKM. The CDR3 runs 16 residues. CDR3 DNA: TGTGCCAGCAGTAGACTCCTAGCGGGGGGGCATAATGAGCAGTTCTTC. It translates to CASSRLLAGGHNEQFF.